Presented here are 5 T cell receptor beta chains from one specimen sequenced in a study of control samples from healthy donors and cancer patients (dated by TCRdb to 2018 to 2020). Receptor libraries were prepared by the immunoSEQ multiplex PCR assay. The table was pulled from immuneACCESS by TCRdb, which kept in-frame rearrangements only. Such tables lose some clones; where checked, under half of the loss comes from unresolved V genes, and the rest has no known cause. Recorded for this sample are 120,000 to 150,000 clones; under 95% of them occurred a single time. Under 15% of the sample comes from the top ten. Sequencing was performed on blood. These receptors originate from a man aged 40-55 years in good health.

This chain joins TRBV7-3 and TRBJ2-3, with D perhaps assigned TRBD1 or TRBD2 (7 bases each). Trimming removed 0 bases at V and 2 bases at J, with 18 bases between. CDR1 SGHTA and CDR2 FQGTGA come from the germline V gene. The CDR3 is 18 residues long. The CDR3 loop reads CASSLTLATGRDTDTQYF. Here the CDR3 DNA reads TGTGCCAGCAGCTTAACGTTAGCGACAGGGAGGGACACAGATACGCAGTATTTT.

V gene TRBV9 combines with J gene TRBJ1-6, with 7 nucleotides matching TRBD1. Trimming cost V 3 bases and J 7 bases; bases outside gene matches: 4. The CDR3 is 14 residues long. Germline V gene data show CDR1 as SGDLS and CDR2 as YYNGEE. CDR3 nucleotide sequence: TGTGCCAGCAGCGAGACAGGGATGAATTCACCCCTCCACTTT. Residues: CASSETGMNSPLHF. Combining the CDR3 with reference TRBV9 and TRBJ1-6 gives the whole variable domain DSGVTQTPKHLITATGQRVTLRCSPRSGDLSVYWYQQSLDQGLQFLIQYYNGEERAKGNILERFSAQQFPDLHSELNLSSLELGDSALYFCASSETGMNSPLHFGNGTRLTVT.

This chain joins TRBV28 and TRBJ1-5, with D perhaps TRBD1 (5 bases). The CDR3 runs to 12 residues. Trimming took off 4 bases at V and 6 bases at J, with 7 bases between the two ends. The germline CDR1 and CDR2 sequences are MDHEN and SYDVKM. The CDR3 is CASSWGVQPQHF. CDR3 sequence (DNA): TGTGCCAGCAGTTGGGGGGTTCAGCCCCAGCATTTT. The variable domain in full, with the rest retrieved from reference TRBV28 and TRBJ1-5, is DVKVTQSSRYLVKRTGEKVFLECVQDMDHENMFWYRQDPGLGLRLIYFSYDVKMKEKGDIPEGYSVSREKKERFSLILESASTNQTSMYLCASSWGVQPQHFGDGTRLSIL.

The chain carries TRBV24-1 and TRBJ2-1; D is undetermined. Germline V gives CDR1 KGHDR, CDR2 SFDVKD. The V end lost 0 bases, the J end lost 10 bases, and 9 bases lay between the germline ends. The CDR3 runs 13 residues. Written as DNA, the CDR3 is TGTGCCACCAGTGATTTGGGGCTACGCGAGCAGTTCTTC. This sequence encodes CATSDLGLREQFF.

The chain recombines TRBV5-6 with TRBJ1-5; D unclear. Trimming removed 0 bases at V and 1 base at J, with 2 bases between. Germline CDR1 SGHDT, CDR2 YYEEEE. The CDR3 spans 13 residues. CDR3 loop: CASSLGSNQPQHF. The CDR3 DNA reads as TGTGCCAGCAGCTTGGGCAGCAATCAGCCCCAGCATTTT.